A few counts support the clone carrying this TCR beta chain. The antigen remains undetermined. Treatment: oral pan-JAK inhibitor, 5-10 mg twice daily. The data were obtained in a study of CD8+ T cells in alopecia areata. Overall study: Each day, treated patients took oral tofacitinib twice, at 5 to 10 mg per dose.

Study findings and constraints: Affected scalp, especially in alopecia totalis/universalis, had a higher clonality than normal scalp did. Tofacitinib significantly reduced both scalp clonality and expanded CD8+ clones among the top 100. There was only one nonresponder, so it was unclear how baseline CD8+ expansion relates to response.

Extracted RNA was reverse transcribed into cDNA, the sequencing template. The repertoire was sequenced with immunoSEQ multiplex PCR; TCRdb's copy has only in-frame clones and lacks some. The sample contains around 190,000 clones, around 60% of which appear only once. The CDR3 runs 12 residues. The V end lost 5 bases, the J end lost 2 bases, and 6 bases lay between the germline ends. Germline V gene data show CDR1 as SGDLS and CDR2 as YYNGEE. Here the sequenced sample was CD4+ T cells sorted from blood, taken around week 50, from a patient treated with tofacitinib. The rearrangement joins TRBV9 to TRBJ2-3; no reliable D call. This TCR derives from a human donor with alopecia areata. The CDR3 sequence: CASSLLTDTQYF. The CDR3 nucleotides are TGTGCCAGCAGTCTACTCACAGATACGCAGTATTTT.